One and the same sample provided the 5 T cell receptor beta chains below, sequenced in a study of blood T cells in healthy people across ages (dated by TCRdb to between 2014 and 2016). The receptor library was made with 5' RACE. This sample was sequenced with an Illumina HiSeq 2500. The second PCR ran for about 6 to 12 cycles and used a J-beta primer mix along with a sample-barcoded 5' primer. The public reads were run again by TCRdb, first through fastp at Q25 and then through MiXCR, and only productive beta chains were kept. Each CDR3 protein appears once, grouped with its most common genes and DNA. This sample gives roughly 900,000 distinct CDR3 sequences in total; roughly 48% of them show up just once. The ten biggest clones cover about an eighth of the sample. Sequenced sample: blood. Receptor source: a man aged 25-45 years in good health.

This clonotype was found once. This chain uses TRBV6-6 with TRBJ1-1; D call uncertain. This CDR3 has 13 residues. Germline CDR1 reads MNHNY; CDR2 reads SVGAGI (reference sequence). Trimming pared 5 bases from V and 10 bases from J, leaving 17 bases between. DNA of the CDR3: TGTGCCAGCAGTCGTCCTACAGTCCCCCGAGCTTTCTTT. This gives the protein CASSRPTVPRAFF.

The chain couples TRBV3-1 to TRBJ2-3, with D hard to call. The CDR3 has 17 amino acids. The V end was cut by 1 base, the J end by 0 bases, with 14 bases between. CDR1 and CDR2 (germline): LGHDT, YNNKEL (reference sequence). The CDR3 DNA follows: TGTGCCAGCAGCCAAGGGTGGGCCACTCTTAGCACAGATACGCAGTATTTT. This translates into CASSQGWATLSTDTQYF.

Only a few counts were recorded for this clonotype. CDR3 nucleotides: TGTGCCAGCAGCCAAAGACTAGCGGGGGTTACCTACAATGAGCAGTTCTTC. Protein sequence: CASSQRLAGVTYNEQFF. The V call is TRBV4-2, the J call TRBJ2-1; 12 nucleotides agree with TRBD2. The V and J ends lost 2 bases and 2 bases, in that order; junction bases with no gene match: 4. Germline CDR1 is LGHNA and CDR2 is YNFKEQ. The CDR3 contains 17 residues.

The chain is built from TRBV10-3 and TRBJ1-5, with TRBD1 matching 8 bases. V shed 4 bases and J 1 base; nucleotides not matched to a gene: 0. The CDR3 covers 14 residues. Per germline, CDR1 ENHRY and CDR2 SYGVKD. CDR3 nucleotides: TGTGCCATCAGTGGGACAGGGAGCAATCAGCCCCAGCATTTT. This codes for CAISGTGSNQPQHF.

This clonotype was seen ten or more times. The genes are TRBV27 and TRBJ1-2; 7 nucleotides agree with TRBD1. The length of the CDR3 is 13 residues. CDR1 is MNHEY, CDR2 SMNVEV, per germline (reference sequence). Trimming took 8 bases from V and 8 from J; bases not matched to a gene: 11. CDR3 amino acids: CASGYSGDSGYTF. Written as DNA, the CDR3 is TGTGCCAGCGGATACTCAGGGGACAGCGGCTACACCTTC.